This TCR beta chain appears in the sequencing data of a study of OX40 agonist ivuxolimab in advanced cancers. Samples of blood were obtained at baseline, on cycle 4 day 1, and on cycle 7 day 1. General study points: At 0.1-3.0 mg/kg, partial responders had clonal expansion among the lowest observed.

CDR3 length: 14 residues. Germline-derived CDR1 and CDR2 are MNHNS and SASEGT. V was clipped by 4 bases and J by 5 bases, with 14 bases between them. TCRdb's copy holds only in-frame clones and misses some; the assay was immunoSEQ multiplex PCR. The sample yields 60,000 or so clones, about 90% seen once. Note on this clone: The target antigen is unknown.

The receptor's source is an adult with an advanced solid tumor such as melanoma, head and neck, liver or kidney cancer. The material was CD4+ or CD8+ T cells sorted from blood, obtained in a trial of the OX40 agonist ivuxolimab. The chain joins TRBV6-1 to TRBJ2-5; D possibly corresponds to TRBD1 (6 bases). CDR3 bases: TGTGCCAGCAGTGGGCTGGGGGCGCGGGAGACCCAGTACTTC. Translating it yields CASSGLGARETQYF.